The 32 T cell receptor beta chains reported below all come from one sample, sequenced in a study of response to subunit inactivated influenza vaccine. TCRdb re-called the RT-PCR reads through MiXCR, storing one row per CDR3 protein. The sample has around 200,000 distinct CDR3 sequences; around 9% are singletons. Source: non-naive T cells sorted from PBMCs, taken on the day of vaccination. These receptors all come from a man aged 50-60 years who received an inactivated influenza vaccine.

This rearrangement joins TRBV20-1 to TRBJ2-5, with D possibly matching TRBD1 (6 bases). There are 15 residues in the CDR3. Germline V CDR1 and CDR2: DFQATT, SNEGSKA (reference sequence). The germline V and J ends were trimmed by 0 bases and 1 base, with 12 bases remaining between them. CDR3 sequence reads: CSARDLQGFQETQYF. DNA of the CDR3: TGCAGTGCTAGAGATCTACAGGGTTTCCAAGAGACCCAGTACTTC.

The chain links TRBV20-1 to TRBJ2-5, with TRBD1 matching 7 bases. With 1 base clipped from V and 2 bases from J, the junction kept 10 bases outside the gene matches. The CDR3 consists of 16 residues. Germline CDR1 is DFQATT and CDR2 is SNEGSKA (reference sequence). CDR3 DNA sequence: TGCAGTGCTAGAGGCTCTTCCGGGACAGAGCAAGAGACCCAGTACTTC. It encodes CSARGSSGTEQETQYF.

The rearrangement links TRBV7-3 to TRBJ2-6, with D unresolved. The CDR3 length is 23 residues. V lost 5 bases and J 0 bases, leaving 32 bases between the germline ends. Germline CDR1 is SGHTA and CDR2 is FQGTGA. CDR3 DNA sequence: TGTGCCAGCAGCGAGCCGACGGCAATCTGGGCACCCACCACCGGCTCTGGGGCCAACGTCCTGACTTTC. Translated: CASSEPTAIWAPTTGSGANVLTF.

This clonotype was observed many times. The chain uses TRBV12-3 or TRBV12-4 and TRBJ2-1; 7 bases line up with TRBD2. J gave up 8 bases and V 4 bases, and 14 bases lay outside the gene matches. This CDR3 region has 16 residues. This CDR3 is CASSSGGGFILHEQFF. The CDR3, as DNA: TGTGCCAGCAGTTCGGGCGGGGGATTCATCCTCCATGAGCAGTTCTTC.

V gene TRBV6-1 combines with J gene TRBJ1-2, with D unclear. The CDR3 runs to 15 residues. Per the germline V gene, CDR1 is MNHNS and CDR2 is SASEGT. Trimming shortened V by 6 bases and J by 4 bases, and 18 bases separated the two germline ends. CDR3 protein: CASRNSGGLSYGYTF. The CDR3 DNA is TGTGCCAGCAGGAACTCTGGAGGACTAAGCTATGGCTACACCTTC.

The V and J genes are TRBV5-1 and TRBJ1-1, with 7 bases identical to TRBD1. Germline V gives CDR1 SGHRS, CDR2 YFSETQ. CDR3 size: 14 residues. Trimming at V came to 4 bases and at J to 1 base, leaving 4 bases not matched to a gene. The CDR3 nucleotides read TGCGCCAGCAGCGCGGGACAGTCGAACACTGAAGCTTTCTTT. As protein: CASSAGQSNTEAFF. The full variable domain, rest sourced from reference TRBV5-1 and TRBJ1-1, is KAGVTQTPRYLIKTRGQQVTLSCSPISGHRSVSWYQQTPGQGLQFLFEYFSETQRNKGNFPGRFSGRQFSNSRSEMNVSTLELGDSALYLCASSAGQSNTEAFFGQGTRLTVV.

The chain recombines TRBV9 with TRBJ2-7; D is unresolved. Germline V gives CDR1 SGDLS, CDR2 YYNGEE. V lost 0 bases and J lost 7, with 8 bases in between. The CDR3 totals 12 residues. CDR3 nucleotides: TGTGCCAGCAGCGTAGCTTCGGGTGAGCAGTACTTC. Translating gives CASSVASGEQYF. The full variable domain, its missing parts supplied by reference TRBV9 and TRBJ2-7, is DSGVTQTPKHLITATGQRVTLRCSPRSGDLSVYWYQQSLDQGLQFLIQYYNGEERAKGNILERFSAQQFPDLHSELNLSSLELGDSALYFCASSVASGEQYFGPGTRLTVT.

This clonotype was seen repeatedly, ten times or more. The genes are TRBV5-1 and TRBJ2-7; D may be TRBD2 (7 bases). The CDR3 is 16 amino acids. Germline lookup yields CDR1 SGHRS and CDR2 YFSETQ. V lost 1 base and J lost 0, with 14 bases in between. The CDR3 bases are TGCGCCAGCAGCTTGCCACAGGGAGGGAGCTCCTACGAGCAGTACTTC. This codes for CASSLPQGGSSYEQYF.

The chain carries TRBV28 and TRBJ2-1; D unclear. Germline CDR1 reads MDHEN; CDR2 reads SYDVKM. This CDR3 has 12 amino acids. With 2 bases removed from V and 6 bases from J, the gap between germline ends came to 5 bases. This CDR3 is CASSLRLNEQFF. CDR3 sequence (DNA): TGTGCCAGCAGTTTACGTCTCAATGAGCAGTTCTTC.

The chain recombines TRBV28 with TRBJ2-7; 8 nucleotides align to TRBD1. CDR3 length: 13 amino acids. V gave up 6 bases and J gave up 3 bases; unmatched junction bases: 4. Germline assignment: CDR1 MDHEN and CDR2 SYDVKM. The DNA for the CDR3 is TGTGCCAGCAGGGACAGGGATCTCTACGAGCAGTACTTC. It encodes CASRDRDLYEQYF.

This clonotype showed up many times. The chain joins TRBV7-9 to TRBJ1-1; no firm D call. Trimming removed 5 bases from V and 2 bases from J, with 12 bases in between. Looked up from germline, CDR1 is SEHNR and CDR2 is FQNEAQ (reference sequence). This CDR3 has 14 amino acids. For the CDR3, the DNA is TGTGCCAGCAGCACTACAGAGTATAACACTGAAGCTTTCTTT. Its translation is CASSTTEYNTEAFF.

The chain uses TRBV11-2 and TRBJ2-1, with D hard to call. The V gene lost 1 base and the J gene lost 6 bases, with 4 bases spanning the gap. This CDR3 is built from 12 residues. Germline-derived CDR1 and CDR2 are SGHAT and FQNNGV. The CDR3 loop reads CASSLALNEQFF. The DNA of the CDR3 is TGTGCCAGCAGCTTAGCCCTCAATGAGCAGTTCTTC.

Ten or more counts support this clonotype. The chain links TRBV18 to TRBJ2-7; no clear D. CDR1 is KGHSH and CDR2 is LQKENI in the germline V gene. The V gene lost 3 bases and the J gene lost 2 bases, with 11 bases spanning the gap. The CDR3 is 14 amino acids. CDR3 sequence (DNA): TGTGCCAGCTCACCGATACAGACTGCCTACGAGCAGTACTTC. Protein: CASSPIQTAYEQYF.

This clonotype was recorded a few times. The chain recombines TRBV29-1 with TRBJ2-5; 8 nucleotides line up with TRBD1. After removal of 7 bases from V and 4 bases from J, the junction contained 14 bases not matched to a gene. Germline V gene lookup returns CDR1 SQVTM and CDR2 ANQGSEA. The CDR3 extends over 15 amino acids. Here the CDR3 DNA reads TGCAGCGGCGGAACCGGGACAGGCGTGGGAGAGACCCAGTACTTC. Amino acid sequence: CSGGTGTGVGETQYF.

V is TRBV28 and J is TRBJ2-6; possible D gene TRBD2, 6 bases. V was shortened by 3 bases and J by 0 bases, with 15 bases between the two germline ends. The CDR3 totals 18 residues. Germline loops: CDR1 MDHEN, CDR2 SYDVKM. As DNA, the CDR3 is TGTGCCAGCAGTTTGGGGGGTCCCCCGGGCTCTGGGGCCAACGTCCTGACTTTC. Protein: CASSLGGPPGSGANVLTF.

This clonotype was recorded a few times. This rearrangement joins TRBV3-1 to TRBJ1-2; D is unclear. The CDR3 totals 13 residues. Germline V gene data show CDR1 as LGHDT and CDR2 as YNNKEL (reference sequence). Trimming cost V 2 bases and J 0 bases, with 4 bases left between them. The CDR3 DNA reads as TGTGCCAGCAGCCAACGCGCTAACTATGGCTACACCTTC. It specifies CASSQRANYGYTF. The full variable domain, rest sourced from reference TRBV3-1 and TRBJ1-2, is DTAVSQTPKYLVTQMGNDKSIKCEQNLGHDTMYWYKQDSKKFLKIMFSYNNKELIINETVPNRFSPKSPDKAHLNLHINSLELGDSAVYFCASSQRANYGYTFGSGTRLTVV.

In this sample, this clonotype turned up many times. The chain combines TRBV7-9 with TRBJ1-5; D uncertain. The V end was cut by 7 bases, the J end by 4 bases, with 11 bases between. Germline lookup yields CDR1 SEHNR and CDR2 FQNEAQ (reference sequence). The CDR3 is 13 residues long. CDR3 loop: CASTMGGNQPQHF. The CDR3 DNA sequence: TGTGCCAGCACCATGGGAGGAAATCAGCCCCAGCATTTT.

This clonotype was counted only a few times. This chain uses TRBV6-5 with TRBJ1-1, with a tentative D call TRBD1 (5 bases). The CDR3 length is 15 residues. With 2 bases removed from V and 0 bases from J, the gap between germline ends came to 10 bases. Germline loops: CDR1 MNHEY, CDR2 SVGAGI. For the CDR3, the DNA is TGTGCCAGCAGTTACGGGTCGGGGGTGAACACTGAAGCTTTCTTT. Translation gives CASSYGSGVNTEAFF.

This clonotype was seen repeatedly, ten times or more. The chain carries TRBV29-1 and TRBJ1-1; 7 nucleotides line up with TRBD1. The CDR3 totals 13 residues. V shed 6 bases and J 5 bases; nucleotides not matched to a gene: 9. CDR1 and CDR2 (germline): SQVTM, ANQGSEA. Here the CDR3 DNA reads TGCAGCGTAAGACAGGGTCTCTCTACTGAAGCTTTCTTT. This codes for CSVRQGLSTEAFF.

The chain combines TRBV5-6 with TRBJ2-2, with TRBD2 identical over 14 bases. Losses at the gene ends were 4 bases for V and 2 bases for J; bases not matched to a gene: 7. The length of the CDR3 is 18 residues. The germline gives CDR1 SGHDT, CDR2 YYEEEE. The CDR3 is CASSRRLAGGPNTGELFF. In DNA form, the CDR3 reads TGTGCCAGCAGCCGCCGACTAGCGGGAGGGCCTAACACCGGGGAGCTGTTTTTT.

This clonotype has a count of ten or more. The chain is built from TRBV4-2 and TRBJ2-5, with a weak D call TRBD1 (6 bases). The CDR3 has 14 residues. The germline gives CDR1 LGHNA, CDR2 YNFKEQ. The V end lost 4 bases, the J end lost 3 bases, and 12 bases lay between the germline ends. The DNA of the CDR3 is TGTGCCAGCAGCCGCAGACAGGTGGAAGAGACCCAGTACTTC. This encodes CASSRRQVEETQYF.

The chain couples TRBV6-5 to TRBJ1-3; D remains ambiguous. Germline V lookup: CDR1 MNHEY, CDR2 SVGAGI. This CDR3 contains 14 residues. Trimming took off 5 bases at V and 4 bases at J, with 12 bases between the two ends. CDR3 coding DNA: TGTGCCAGCAGTACTCAGGCGGCGGGAAACACCATATATTTT. This translates into CASSTQAAGNTIYF.

This clonotype showed up just a few times. The chain carries TRBV20-1 and TRBJ2-7; D is uncertain. V was trimmed by 0 bases and J by 7 bases, leaving 13 bases between them. This CDR3 has 13 amino acids. From germline, CDR1 is DFQATT and CDR2 SNEGSKA (reference sequence). The CDR3 reads CSAREGSTREQYF. The CDR3, as DNA: TGCAGTGCTAGAGAAGGGTCCACCAGGGAGCAGTACTTC.

V is TRBV7-1 and J is TRBJ2-5, with D possibly TRBD2 on 5 matching bases. TRBV7-1 is flagged as an ORF with uncertain function. The CDR3 has 14 amino acids. Between the trimmed V and J ends, which lost 3 bases and 6 bases, there was a span of 14 bases. CDR3 loop: CASSSSLREQTQYF. CDR3 bases: TGTGCCAGCAGCTCTTCCTTGAGGGAACAGACCCAGTACTTC.

This clonotype was seen more than once but under ten times. DNA of the CDR3: TGCAGCGTTGCCGACAGGAACACAGATACGCAGTATTTT. Its protein product is CSVADRNTDTQYF. V usage is TRBV29-1 and J usage is TRBJ2-3; maybe TRBD1 (6 bases). This CDR3 spans 13 amino acids. With 4 bases removed from V and 2 bases from J, the gap between germline ends came to 10 bases. The germline gives CDR1 SQVTM, CDR2 ANQGSEA.

CDR3 amino acids: CASSLGLGRETQYF. The CDR3 bases are TGTGCCAGCAGCTTGGGCTTAGGGCGAGAGACCCAGTACTTC. This rearrangement joins TRBV7-2 to TRBJ2-5; D unresolved. Trimming left V 3 bases short and J 4 bases short, with 12 bases between. This CDR3 comprises 14 residues. CDR1 is SGHTA, CDR2 FQGNSA, per germline.

This clonotype appeared many times. The V and J genes are TRBV7-9 and TRBJ2-6; the D is unclear. Germline-derived CDR1 and CDR2 are SEHNR and FQNEAQ (reference sequence). This CDR3 is 13 amino acids long. The ends were cut back, 0 bases at V and 3 bases at J, with 0 bases in the middle. The CDR3 DNA reads as TGTGCCAGCAGCTTAGCTGGGGCCAACGTCCTGACTTTC. It specifies CASSLAGANVLTF.

The rearrangement joins TRBV9 to TRBJ2-7, with 10 bases aligning to TRBD2. The CDR3 spans 15 residues. V shed 3 bases, J shed 2 bases, and the junction held 5 bases outside the gene matches. Germline V gene lookup returns CDR1 SGDLS and CDR2 YYNGEE. CDR3 nucleotides: TGTGCCAGCAGCGCTAGCGGGAGTGATACCTACGAGCAGTACTTC. Protein sequence: CASSASGSDTYEQYF. Looking up the rest from reference TRBV9 and TRBJ2-7 gives the full variable domain: DSGVTQTPKHLITATGQRVTLRCSPRSGDLSVYWYQQSLDQGLQFLIQYYNGEERAKGNILERFSAQQFPDLHSELNLSSLELGDSALYFCASSASGSDTYEQYFGPGTRLTVT.

This clonotype was found a few times. This chain links TRBV13 with TRBJ2-1; 7 bases fit TRBD1. This CDR3 is built from 15 residues. In germline, CDR1 is PRHDT, CDR2 FYEKMQ (reference sequence). Germline trimming cut 1 base from V and 3 bases from J; bases unmatched to any gene: 3. The CDR3 DNA reads TGTGCCAGCAGCTTAGTTGGGACAGACTACAATGAGCAGTTCTTC. Protein product: CASSLVGTDYNEQFF.

This clonotype was detected a few times. This chain uses TRBV25-1 with TRBJ2-5; a weak D match, TRBD1 (6 bases). The CDR3 is 14 residues long. V was cut by 6 bases and J by 12 bases, with 23 bases left in between. In germline, CDR1 is MGHDK, CDR2 SYGVNS. This chain's CDR3 is CASSGDNDPLREYF. CDR3 nucleotide sequence: TGTGCCAGCAGCGGGGACAATGACCCCCTGAGAGAGTACTTC.

This clonotype was detected only a few times. V and J are TRBV28 and TRBJ2-7; the D gene could be TRBD1 or TRBD2 (6 bases each). The V gene's germline CDR1 is MDHEN and CDR2 SYDVKM. The length of the CDR3 is 11 residues. Trimming stripped 8 bases from V and 7 bases from J, with 12 bases between. The CDR3 protein is CASSRGGEQYF. The CDR3 DNA follows: TGTGCCAGCTCACGAGGGGGGGAGCAGTACTTC.

This clonotype has at least ten counts. The chain uses TRBV2 and TRBJ1-1; 9 positions match TRBD1. Per the germline V gene, CDR1 is SNHLY and CDR2 is FYNNEI. Trimming took 9 bases from V and 5 from J; bases not matched to a gene: 16. The CDR3 spans 16 residues. The chain's CDR3 is CASIKPGQGSGTEAFF. Written as DNA, the CDR3 is TGTGCCAGTATAAAGCCGGGACAGGGATCGGGAACTGAAGCTTTCTTT.